This TCR beta chain was captured in a study of CD8 T cells in Susac syndrome. The RNA input was roughly 0.45 to 1 ug, and it was reverse transcribed with random hexamers. MiXCR, applied by TCRdb to the immunoSEQ multiplex PCR reads, yields one record per CDR3 protein. The sample contains 150,000 to 200,000 distinct CDR3 sequences, just over 90% of which appear only once. The TEMRA cells underwent FACS enrichment, while the CD8+ and CD4+ T cells underwent negative isolation. V dropped 3 bases and J dropped 2 bases, with 8 bases sitting between them. Germline V gene data show CDR1 as SQVTM and CDR2 as ANQGSEA. The CDR3 is 14 amino acids.

The chain joins TRBV29-1 to TRBJ2-6, with a tentative D call TRBD1 (6 bases). This TCR derives from a human donor in good health. The sample comprised CD4+ T cells from PBMCs. Here the CDR3 reads CSVEAGAGANVLTF. DNA of the CDR3: TGCAGCGTTGAGGCAGGGGCTGGGGCCAACGTCCTGACTTTC.